One sample yielded the 16 T cell receptor beta chains listed below, sequenced in a study of T cell changes during pregnancy in multiple sclerosis. Profiling relied on immunoSEQ multiplex PCR, and the TCRdb table lists in-frame clones only, not all of them. The data show over 50,000 clones, about 92% seen once. Sequences were derived from CD4+ T cells from peripheral blood mononuclear cells, sampled after pregnancy. These receptor sequences come from a female donor with multiple sclerosis, enrolled in a pregnancy study.

The J gene is TRBJ2-1, the V gene TRBV5-1, with TRBD2 identical over 12 bases. There are 17 residues in the CDR3. The germline V gene has CDR1 SGHRS and CDR2 YFSETQ. Trimming took 8 bases from V and 3 from J; bases not matched to a gene: 12. Here the CDR3 reads CASSIGLAGRVYNEQFF. CDR3 in DNA: TGCGCCAGTAGCATAGGACTAGCGGGGCGAGTCTACAATGAGCAGTTCTTC.

The V gene is TRBV19, the J gene TRBJ1-2, with 7 bases matching TRBD1. The germline V gene has CDR1 LNHDA and CDR2 SQIVND (reference sequence). The CDR3 length is 14 residues. V trimming: 7 bases; J trimming: 6 bases; junction bases outside the gene matches: 11. The CDR3 loop reads CASTTDRAGNGYTF. CDR3 bases: TGTGCCAGTACCACCGACAGGGCGGGGAATGGCTACACCTTC.

The chain uses TRBV19 and TRBJ2-1, with 7 bases lining up with TRBD2. Germline CDR1 is LNHDA and CDR2 is SQIVND (reference sequence). V was pared by 4 bases and J by 2 bases, with 8 bases of the junction left unmatched. The CDR3 is 16 amino acids. The CDR3 region has the DNA TGTGCCAGTAGTACCTCTAGCGGACGCACCTACAATGAGCAGTTCTTC. Translated: CASSTSSGRTYNEQFF.

CDR3 in amino acids: CASRATENYGYTF. The CDR3 nucleotides read TGTGCCAGCAGAGCGACGGAGAACTATGGCTACACCTTC. The chain employs TRBV28 and TRBJ1-2; D is unclear. CDR3 length equals 13 residues. From germline, CDR1 is MDHEN and CDR2 SYDVKM. Trimming pared 6 bases from V and 2 bases from J, leaving 10 bases between.

The genes are TRBV5-6 and TRBJ1-1, with D possibly TRBD1 on 6 matching bases. There are 15 residues in the CDR3. Trimming shortened V by 4 bases and J by 6 bases, and 19 bases separated the two germline ends. From germline, CDR1 is SGHDT and CDR2 YYEEEE. The DNA for the CDR3 is TGTGCCAGCAGCATCAAAATACAGGGTTATCCTGAAGCTTTCTTT. Translated, it gives CASSIKIQGYPEAFF.

This chain uses TRBV9 with TRBJ2-5; TRBD2 agrees at 12 bases. The CDR3 covers 16 residues. Unmatched junction bases numbered 6, after V lost 4 bases and J lost 2 bases. Germline values: CDR1 SGDLS, CDR2 YYNGEE. The CDR3: CASSYLAGGPQETQYF. CDR3 nucleotides: TGTGCCAGCAGCTATCTAGCGGGAGGGCCACAAGAGACCCAGTACTTC.

V and J are TRBV6-5 and TRBJ1-1, with 7 bases aligning to TRBD1. Germline V gene data show CDR1 as MNHEY and CDR2 as SVGAGI. The CDR3 runs 13 residues. Unmatched junction bases numbered 5, after V lost 10 bases and J lost 0 bases. The CDR3 is CATYRGMNTEAFF. The CDR3 nucleotides are TGTGCCACCTACAGGGGAATGAACACTGAAGCTTTCTTT.

The V call is TRBV13, the J call TRBJ2-4, with a possible D match to TRBD1 (5 bases). CDR3 length: 16 residues. Germline V gives CDR1 PRHDT, CDR2 FYEKMQ (reference sequence). Trimming cost V 2 bases and J 0 bases, with 11 bases left between them. Written as DNA, the CDR3 is TGTGCCAGCAGCTTATCCAGGGCACTAGCCAAAAACATTCAGTACTTC. It encodes CASSLSRALAKNIQYF.

The rearrangement links TRBV29-1 to TRBJ2-4; perhaps TRBD2 as D (7 bases). Germline V gene data show CDR1 as SQVTM and CDR2 as ANQGSEA. The CDR3 covers 11 residues. V shed 4 bases and J shed 16 bases, with 17 bases lying between them. CDR3 bases: TGCAGCGTTGTAGGGGGGGCAGAGTACTACTTC. Translated, it gives CSVVGGAEYYF.

The rearrangement links TRBV4-3 to TRBJ2-4, with a weak D call TRBD2 (6 bases). Germline V gene sequence: CDR1 LGHNA, CDR2 YSLEER. The V end was cut by 3 bases, the J end by 6 bases, with 18 bases between. The CDR3 has 16 amino acids. For the CDR3, the DNA is TGCGCCAGCAGCCAGTCGAGAACTATCGGGAGAAACATTCAGTACTTC. Translated: CASSQSRTIGRNIQYF.

The chain has TRBV23-1 and TRBJ1-2, with TRBD1 matching over 7 bases. TRBV23-1 is recorded as an ORF, its role being uncertain. The CDR3 runs 14 residues. V gave up 0 bases and J gave up 7 bases; unmatched junction bases: 5. The CDR3 sequence is CASSQSGTEFGYTF. The CDR3 bases are TGCGCCAGCAGTCAATCCGGGACAGAGTTTGGCTACACCTTC.

For the CDR3, the DNA is TGTGCCAGTAGTATCCGGGACAGCTATGGCTACACCTTC. This translates into CASSIRDSYGYTF. This chain uses TRBV19 with TRBJ1-2; 7 nucleotides align to TRBD1. CDR3 size: 13 residues. V dropped 3 bases and J dropped 4; count of bases not matched to a gene: 2. Germline CDR1 is LNHDA and CDR2 is SQIVND (reference sequence).

The V call is TRBV7-3, the J call TRBJ2-1; 7 bases are shared with TRBD1. CDR1 is SGHTA and CDR2 is FQGTGA in the germline V gene. The CDR3 covers 15 residues. Trimming cost V 5 bases and J 6 bases; bases outside gene matches: 10. The CDR3 DNA reads as TGTGCCAGCAGCCCAAACAGGGGCCGAAGCAATGAGCAGTTCTTC. This codes for CASSPNRGRSNEQFF.

The rearrangement joins TRBV18 to TRBJ2-1, with unresolved D. Germline assignment: CDR1 KGHSH and CDR2 LQKENI. This CDR3 spans 16 amino acids. The ends were cut back, 0 bases at V and 1 base at J, with 10 bases in the middle. CDR3 amino acids: CASSPPNSLSYNEQFF. The DNA for the CDR3 is TGTGCCAGCTCACCACCGAACTCCTTATCCTACAATGAGCAGTTCTTC.

The chain has TRBV5-1 and TRBJ2-1, with 10 bases fitting TRBD1. V lost 4 bases and J lost 5; bases outside the gene matches: 6. The CDR3 totals 15 residues. Per germline, CDR1 SGHRS and CDR2 YFSETQ. In DNA, the CDR3 is TGCGCCAGCAGCGTGACAGGGGGCGGGCACAATGAGCAGTTCTTC. Its protein product is CASSVTGGGHNEQFF.

The chain has TRBV5-1 and TRBJ1-1, with 7 bases that match TRBD1. V gave up 4 bases and J gave up 5 bases; unmatched junction bases: 5. Looked up from germline, CDR1 is SGHRS and CDR2 is YFSETQ. This CDR3 is 13 amino acids long. CDR3 region: CASSPTGRTEAFF. The CDR3 DNA sequence: TGCGCCAGCAGCCCGACAGGGCGAACTGAAGCTTTCTTT.